This entry lists 13 T cell receptor beta chains sequenced from one sample in a study of PD-1 blockade in classical Hodgkin lymphoma. Clones were read by immunoSEQ multiplex PCR, and TCRdb kept only the in-frame ones, dropping some. Among 30,000 to 40,000 clones listed, 90% were seen once. All patients experienced relapse after autologous stem cell transplantation, and brentuximab vedotin exposure was variable. The authors purified CD4+ T cells from thawed PBMCs by magnetic negative selection. The sequences come from CD4+ T cells from blood, collected at baseline. The receptors were gathered from a human donor with classical Hodgkin lymphoma.

CDR3 bases: TGCAGCGTTGCAGCCTTCCCGACTAGCGGGAGTACAGATACGCAGTATTTT. Its protein product is CSVAAFPTSGSTDTQYF. This chain connects TRBV29-1 to TRBJ2-3; 12 positions agree with TRBD2. The V segment lost 4 bases and the J segment 3 bases; nucleotides outside the gene matches: 11. This CDR3 is built from 17 residues. Germline loops: CDR1 SQVTM, CDR2 ANQGSEA.

This chain connects TRBV19 to TRBJ1-4; the match to TRBD1 covers 11 bases. Germline V CDR1 and CDR2: LNHDA, SQIVND (reference sequence). This CDR3 has 16 amino acids. V lost 6 bases and J lost 8; bases outside the gene matches: 11. The CDR3, as DNA: TGTGCCAGTAGCCCGAGAACCGGGACAGGGGGGGAAAAACTGTTTTTT. This gives the protein CASSPRTGTGGEKLFF.

The chain is built from TRBV28 and TRBJ2-7; tentatively, D is TRBD1 (6 bases). The CDR3 loop spans 15 amino acids. The germline gives CDR1 MDHEN, CDR2 SYDVKM. V lost 6 bases to trimming and J lost 7 bases, with 22 bases between them. The CDR3 sequence is CASSTNLQGSAEQYF. As DNA, the CDR3 is TGTGCCAGCAGCACCAATTTACAGGGTTCGGCGGAGCAGTACTTC.

The gene calls are TRBV19 and TRBJ1-2; unclear D gene. CDR1 and CDR2 (germline): LNHDA, SQIVND (reference sequence). This CDR3 spans 14 amino acids. The V gene lost 3 bases and the J gene lost 2 bases, with 10 bases spanning the gap. The CDR3 protein is CASSISVSNYGYTF. In DNA, the CDR3 is TGTGCCAGTAGTATTTCGGTCAGCAACTATGGCTACACCTTC.

The rearrangement joins TRBV27 to TRBJ2-7, with D unclear. The V gene lost 2 bases and the J gene lost 3 bases, with 14 bases spanning the gap. Germline loops: CDR1 MNHEY, CDR2 SMNVEV (reference sequence). CDR3 size: 15 residues. The CDR3 coding sequence is TGTGCCAGCAGTTTAGATTTTAGACCTTACTACGAGCAGTACTTC. Protein product: CASSLDFRPYYEQYF.

The rearrangement uses TRBV5-1 and TRBJ2-3, with TRBD2 matching 10 bases. The V gene end was trimmed by 4 bases and the J gene end by 0 bases; junction bases not matched to a gene: 5. This CDR3 contains 16 residues. The germline V gene encodes CDR1 SGHRS and CDR2 YFSETQ. The CDR3 loop reads CASSLLTSGSTDTQYF. DNA for the CDR3: TGCGCCAGCAGCCTACTGACTAGCGGGAGCACAGATACGCAGTATTTT.

The rearrangement joins TRBV18 to TRBJ2-7, with 7 positions matching TRBD2. Per the germline V gene, CDR1 is KGHSH and CDR2 is LQKENI. This CDR3 has 15 residues. Unmatched junction bases numbered 4, after V lost 0 bases and J lost 2 bases. CDR3 sequence: CASSPPGGRAYEQYF. DNA of the CDR3: TGTGCCAGCTCACCACCGGGCGGGAGAGCCTACGAGCAGTACTTC.

The chain recombines TRBV27 with TRBJ2-1; D ambiguous. Germline assignment: CDR1 MNHEY and CDR2 SMNVEV (reference sequence). This CDR3 comprises 12 residues. Trimming removed 6 bases from V and 4 bases from J, with 7 bases in between. The CDR3 sequence is CASRRIYNEQFF. The CDR3, as DNA: TGTGCCAGCAGGCGAATTTACAATGAGCAGTTCTTC.

This sequence joins TRBV11-2 and TRBJ2-7; D ambiguous. The ends were cut back, 3 bases at V and 1 base at J, with 10 bases in the middle. From germline, CDR1 is SGHAT and CDR2 FQNNGV. This CDR3 contains 14 residues. CDR3 amino acids: CASSLPPHSYEQYF. The DNA of the CDR3 is TGTGCCAGCAGCTTGCCTCCCCATTCCTACGAGCAGTACTTC.

The chain links TRBV5-1 to TRBJ1-4; maybe TRBD1 (6 bases). The CDR3 extends over 16 amino acids. Germline loops: CDR1 SGHRS, CDR2 YFSETQ. The V end was cut by 6 bases, the J end by 5 bases, with 20 bases between. The CDR3 DNA reads as TGCGCCAGCACCCGAGGAGGGGGAACTAGAAATGAAAAACTGTTTTTT. Protein: CASTRGGGTRNEKLFF.

The chain recombines TRBV9 with TRBJ1-2; D remains unclear. V lost 0 bases and J 3 bases, leaving 33 bases between the germline ends. Germline values: CDR1 SGDLS, CDR2 YYNGEE. This CDR3 region has 22 residues. The CDR3 here is CASSVERYGEPPIQRGHYGYTF. CDR3 DNA: TGTGCCAGCAGCGTAGAACGGTATGGAGAGCCGCCGATCCAGCGGGGTCACTATGGCTACACCTTC.

V gene TRBV6-5 combines with J gene TRBJ2-7, with 7 bases lining up with TRBD1. V shed 1 base and J 1 base; nucleotides not matched to a gene: 7. The CDR3 runs 16 residues. Germline V CDR1 and CDR2: MNHEY, SVGAGI. The CDR3 spells CASSYFGQGVSYEQYF. The CDR3 DNA follows: TGTGCCAGCAGTTACTTCGGCCAGGGGGTTTCCTACGAGCAGTACTTC.

J is TRBJ1-2 and V is TRBV7-2; D gene unclear. This CDR3 comprises 16 residues. Germline loops: CDR1 SGHTA, CDR2 FQGNSA. V lost 4 bases and J lost 8, with 23 bases in between. CDR3 region: CASSSQVSIFTIGYTF. The CDR3, as DNA: TGTGCCAGCAGCTCTCAAGTCTCAATTTTCACGATAGGCTACACCTTC.